These 9 T cell receptor beta chains share one sample of origin, sequenced in a study of shared clonotypes between healthy human individuals. Profiled with immunoSEQ multiplex PCR; TCRdb holds only in-frame clones, not every one. Of millions of clones listed, approximately 94% were seen once; the top ten hold 0.9% to 1.4%. Terminally differentiated effector memory CD45RA+ cells were left out of the naive CD8 fraction, which was CD45RO-negative and positively selected for CCR7. The sequenced material came from naive CD8+ T cells sorted from blood. The receptors shown here come from a man in his late teens or twenties in good health.

J is TRBJ1-4 and V is TRBV6-5; 7 bases fit TRBD1. The CDR3 consists of 15 residues. The germline CDR1 and CDR2 sequences are MNHEY and SVGAGI. The V and J ends lost 0 bases and 10 bases, in that order; junction bases with no gene match: 8. CDR3 amino acids: CASSYSFDREGKLFF. The CDR3 DNA follows: TGTGCCAGCAGTTACTCGTTTGACAGGGAGGGAAAACTGTTTTTT.

There are many counts of this clone. The chain is built from TRBV30 and TRBJ1-5, with TRBD1 matching 7 bases. V was clipped by 2 bases and J by 6 bases; unmatched bases: 4. The germline CDR1 and CDR2 sequences are GTSNPN and SVGIG (reference sequence). CDR3 length equals 13 residues. The CDR3 reads CAWSPNRGQPQHF. DNA for the CDR3: TGTGCCTGGAGTCCGAACAGGGGTCAGCCCCAGCATTTT.

This chain uses TRBV5-1 with TRBJ2-7, with D possibly TRBD1 on 6 matching bases. V lost 2 bases and J 5 bases, leaving 8 bases between the germline ends. The V gene's germline CDR1 is SGHRS and CDR2 YFSETQ. This CDR3 contains 12 residues. CDR3 in amino acids: CASSFQGHEQYF. In DNA form, the CDR3 reads TGCGCCAGCAGCTTCCAGGGGCACGAGCAGTACTTC.

Worth noting for this clone: At one of its ends the junction is not consistent with the germline gene, which may arise from a read error. V usage is TRBV5-6 and J usage is TRBJ1-6; D possibly corresponds to TRBD1 (5 bases). The CDR3 runs 12 residues. Per the germline V gene, CDR1 is SGHDT and CDR2 is YYEEEE. Written as DNA, the CDR3 is TGTGCCAGCAGCCTTAGCGGGGGACCACTCCTTTTT. This codes for CASSLSGGPLLF.

The genes are TRBV7-8 and TRBJ1-2; D gene ambiguous. Trimming pared 2 bases from V and 7 bases from J, leaving 14 bases between. The CDR3 totals 14 residues. Germline-derived CDR1 and CDR2 are SGHVS and FQNEAQ. The CDR3 here is CASSLQGGFSGYTF. The CDR3 DNA sequence: TGTGCCAGCAGCTTACAAGGAGGGTTCAGTGGCTACACCTTC.

The chain employs TRBV6-5 and TRBJ2-7, with D possibly matching TRBD2 (6 bases). Trimming pared 5 bases from V and 5 bases from J, leaving 19 bases between. Per germline, CDR1 MNHEY and CDR2 SVGAGI. CDR3 length equals 15 residues. The CDR3 loop reads CASSGGTSRLDEQYF. CDR3 bases: TGTGCCAGCAGTGGGGGGACTTCGCGATTGGACGAGCAGTACTTC.

As regards this clone: Other DNA sequences in this sample translate to the same CDR3. The chain is built from TRBV4-3 and TRBJ2-1; 9 positions match TRBD2. CDR1 is LGHNA, CDR2 YSLEER, per germline. Trimming cost V 0 bases and J 4 bases; bases outside gene matches: 7. The CDR3 sequence is 17 residues long. As DNA, the CDR3 is TGCGCCAGCAGCCAAGATCTCGGTCTAGCGGGATACAATGAGCAGTTCTTC. Protein sequence: CASSQDLGLAGYNEQFF.

As to this clone: The germline gene is not matched at one end of the junction; a read error may be the cause. This chain connects TRBV28 to TRBJ1-1; a weak D match, TRBD1 (5 bases). There are 13 residues in the CDR3. Germline V lookup: CDR1 MDHEN, CDR2 SYDVKM. The chain's CDR3 is CASTLGVRTEAFF. CDR3 sequence (DNA): TGTGCCAGCACTTTAGGGGTGAGAACTGAAGCTTTCTTT.

A note on this clone: Other nucleotide sequences in the sample specify the same CDR3. The CDR3 protein is CASSQLAGEETQYF. The CDR3 DNA sequence: TGCGCCAGCAGCCAACTAGCGGGCGAAGAGACCCAGTACTTC. The chain has TRBV4-1 and TRBJ2-5; 8 nucleotides match TRBD2. This CDR3 spans 14 amino acids. Germline V gene lookup returns CDR1 MGHRA and CDR2 YSYEKL. Trimming took 2 bases from V and 3 from J; bases not matched to a gene: 2.